This TCR beta chain was documented in a study of blood T cell repertoires in COVID-19 (dated by TCRdb to the early 2020s). Turning to the overall study: Collaborator samples came from the United States, Italy and Spain and covered acute and convalescent phases of COVID-19. The prospective study material was composed of cDNA or gDNA derived from T cells, B-cell-depleted T cells, or PBMCs. The dataset comprised deeply sampled blood TCRbeta repertoires from subjects exposed to, actively infected with, or recovered from COVID-19. The repertoires were made available in a free public database intended to serve as a resource for research on the immune response to SARS-CoV-2. Samples were obtained from the ongoing ImmuneRACE study (first 160 participants) and from 1,254 subjects provided by 6 global collaborators. The sample metadata nearly always contained a de-identified subject ID, COVID-19 status, age in years and sex. Where HLA class I and class II types were available, the types were taken from metadata supplied by the sample provider, not from assay-based typing.

Concerning this clone: The antigen it recognizes is unknown. Base qualities were left out, and no much larger clone turns up one base away.

Whole blood was collected in K2EDTA tubes by collaborating institutions according to the institutions' own protocols. For TCRbeta analysis, collaborators shipped samples as frozen whole blood, isolated PBMCs, or DNA extracted from either of those sample types. The immunoSEQ Assay, a bias-controlled multiplex PCR, was used to amplify TCRbeta CDR3 regions from genomic DNA. As for how the authors treated the data: Nucleated cell counts per sample were estimated from amplification of reference gene primers within the assay. To quantify the absolute abundance of each unique TCRbeta CDR3 rearrangement, sequence reads were collapsed and filtered. For each sample, productive Simpson clonality was calculated by taking the square root of Simpson's diversity index across productive rearrangements. Here the immuneACCESS table is served through TCRdb, limited to in-frame sequences with V and J called. Missing clones are a known gap in these copies; in checked studies unresolved V genes cover under half, and the rest lacks a known reason. V and J calls and clone size are those listed in that table; D and trimming were worked out from the DNA. The sample table contains roughly 25,000 clones; only one count was recorded for roughly 90% of them. Approximately 10% of the sample is held by the ten biggest clonotypes.

Points the paper makes about the study in general: The amount of clinical and demographic metadata varied by source and participant and was provided uncurated.

This sequence originates from an older man with acute or convalescent COVID-19. Sequencing was performed on peripheral blood.

The DNA sequence is as follows: TGTGCCAGCAGTTTGACTAGCGGATTGAATGAGCAGTTCTTC. Translated, it reads CASSLTSGLNEQFF. The chain links TRBV28 with TRBJ2-1; the junction holds 9 bases that match TRBD2. Taken from the germline V gene, the CDR1 and CDR2 loops are MDHEN and SYDVKM. Trimmed from V: 3 bases; trimmed from J: 7 bases; junction bases lacking a gene match: 4. The CDR3 sequence holds 14 residues, the cysteine and phenylalanine included. Only the CDR3 region is kept as DNA, spanning 42 bases read in frame from base 1.